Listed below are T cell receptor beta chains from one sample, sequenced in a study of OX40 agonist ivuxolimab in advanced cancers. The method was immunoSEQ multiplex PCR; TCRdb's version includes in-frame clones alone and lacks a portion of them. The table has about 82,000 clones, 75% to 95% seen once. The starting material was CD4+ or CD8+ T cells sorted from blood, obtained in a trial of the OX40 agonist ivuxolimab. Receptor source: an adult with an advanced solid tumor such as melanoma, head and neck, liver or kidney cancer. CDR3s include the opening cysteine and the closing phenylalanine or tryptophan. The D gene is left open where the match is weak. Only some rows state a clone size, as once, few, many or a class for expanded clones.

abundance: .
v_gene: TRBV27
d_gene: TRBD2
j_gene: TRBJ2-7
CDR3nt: TGTGCCAGCAGTCCGGGACTAGCGGGATCCTACGAGCAGTACTTC
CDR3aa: CASSPGLAGSYEQYF

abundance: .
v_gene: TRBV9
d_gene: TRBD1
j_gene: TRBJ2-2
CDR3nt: TGTGCCAGCAGCGTAGTTACAGGGGGTGCTATGGCCGGGGAGCTGTTTTTT
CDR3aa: CASSVVTGGAMAGELFF

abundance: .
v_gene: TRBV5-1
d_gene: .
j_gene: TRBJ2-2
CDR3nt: TGCGCCAGTCGGGATGGTAGCGGTAACACCGGGGAGCTGTTTTTT
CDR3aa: CASRDGSGNTGELFF

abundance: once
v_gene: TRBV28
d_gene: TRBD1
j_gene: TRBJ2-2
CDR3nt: TGTGCCGCTACAGGGGTCACCGGGGAGCTGTTTTTT
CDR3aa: CAATGVTGELFF

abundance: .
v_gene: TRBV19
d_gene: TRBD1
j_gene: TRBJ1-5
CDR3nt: TGTGCCAGTAGTATGGGACAGGGGTATAGCAATCAGCCCCAGCATTTT
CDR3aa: CASSMGQGYSNQPQHF

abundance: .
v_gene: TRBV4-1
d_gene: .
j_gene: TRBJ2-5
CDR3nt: TGCGCCAGCAGCCAAGATCCGGGGGCTGGGGAGACCCAGTACTTC
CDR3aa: CASSQDPGAGETQYF

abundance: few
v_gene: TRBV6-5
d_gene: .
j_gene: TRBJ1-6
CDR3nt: TGTGCCAGCAGTTACACTCGAGACAGCCGTTCACCCCTCCACTTT
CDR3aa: CASSYTRDSRSPLHF

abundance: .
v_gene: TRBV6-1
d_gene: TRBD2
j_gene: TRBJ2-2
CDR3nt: TGTGCCAGCAGTGTGACCGGGACTAGCAGGCCGAACACCGGGGAGCTGTTTTTT
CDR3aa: CASSVTGTSRPNTGELFF

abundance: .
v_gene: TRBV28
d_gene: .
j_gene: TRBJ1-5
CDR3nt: TGTGCCAGCAGCCCAGGCGGGGCCAGGCATTTT
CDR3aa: CASSPGGARHF

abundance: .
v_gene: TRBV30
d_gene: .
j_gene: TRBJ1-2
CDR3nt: TGTGCCTGGAGTGAAGATGGGAACTATGGCTACACCTTC
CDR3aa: CAWSEDGNYGYTF

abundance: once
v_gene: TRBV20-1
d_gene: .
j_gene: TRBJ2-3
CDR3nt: TGCAGTGCTAATGGTTGGGATACGCAGTATTTT
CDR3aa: CSANGWDTQYF

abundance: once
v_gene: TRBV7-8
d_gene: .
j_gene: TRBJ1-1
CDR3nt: TGTGCCAGCAGCTTACTCGCGGGGGAGAACACTGAAGCTTTCTTT
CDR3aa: CASSLLAGENTEAFF

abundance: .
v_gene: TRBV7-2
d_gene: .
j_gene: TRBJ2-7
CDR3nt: TGTGCCAGCAGCCCGGGGGGCGGGGCACCCTACGAGCAGTACTTC
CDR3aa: CASSPGGGAPYEQYF

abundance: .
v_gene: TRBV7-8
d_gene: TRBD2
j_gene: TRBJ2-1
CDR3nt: TGTGCCAGCCTCTCTAGGGAAGCGGGAGGAGCCTACAATGAGCAGTTCTTC
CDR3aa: CASLSREAGGAYNEQFF

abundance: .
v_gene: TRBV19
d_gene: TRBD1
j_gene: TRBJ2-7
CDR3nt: TGTGCCAGGATGGACAGGGTAGTACTCGCAGCCTACGAGCAGTACTTC
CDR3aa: CARMDRVVLAAYEQYF

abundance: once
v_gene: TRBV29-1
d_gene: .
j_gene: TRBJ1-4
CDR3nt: TGCAGCGTTGGGAAGGGTGCAACTAATGAAAAACTGTTTTTT
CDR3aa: CSVGKGATNEKLFF

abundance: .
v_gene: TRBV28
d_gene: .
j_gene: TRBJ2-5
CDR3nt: TGTGCCAGCAGCTTAGGGGGCGCGGGGGAGACCCAGTACTTC
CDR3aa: CASSLGGAGETQYF

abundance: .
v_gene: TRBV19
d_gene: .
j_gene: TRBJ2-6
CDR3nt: TGTGCCAGTAGTATAGATTCGGTAGCGCTAAGCTCTGGGGCCAACGTCCTGACTTTC
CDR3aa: CASSIDSVALSSGANVLTF

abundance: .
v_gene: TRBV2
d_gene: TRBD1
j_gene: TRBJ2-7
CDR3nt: TGTGCCAGCGGGGAGACAGGGGTTCGGTACGAGCAGTACTTC
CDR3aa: CASGETGVRYEQYF

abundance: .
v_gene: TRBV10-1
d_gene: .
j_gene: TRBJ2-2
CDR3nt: TGCGCCAGCAGTGAGCTGCCTGGGAACACCGGGGAGCTGTTTTTT
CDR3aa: CASSELPGNTGELFF

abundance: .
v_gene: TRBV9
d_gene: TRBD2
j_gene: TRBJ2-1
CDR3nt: TGTGCCAGCAGCGGGCTAGCGGGACCATACAATGAGCAGTTCTTC
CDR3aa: CASSGLAGPYNEQFF

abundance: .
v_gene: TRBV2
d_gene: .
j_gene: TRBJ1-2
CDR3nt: TGTGCCAGCAGTGAAAGGTCGGGGGGTGGCTACACCTTC
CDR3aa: CASSERSGGGYTF

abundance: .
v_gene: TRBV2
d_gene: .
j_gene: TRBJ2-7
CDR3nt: TGTGCCACCTCCAGGAGTAGCTACGAGCAGTACTTC
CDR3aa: CATSRSSYEQYF

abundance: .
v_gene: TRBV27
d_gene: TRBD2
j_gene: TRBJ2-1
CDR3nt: TGTGCCAGCAGTATGGGGACTAGCTCTCCCCATGAGCAGTTCTTC
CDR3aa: CASSMGTSSPHEQFF

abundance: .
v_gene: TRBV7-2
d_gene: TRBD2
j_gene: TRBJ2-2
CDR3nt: TGTGCCAGCAGCACCTCCGGGACTAGCGGGGAGCTGTTTTTT
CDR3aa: CASSTSGTSGELFF

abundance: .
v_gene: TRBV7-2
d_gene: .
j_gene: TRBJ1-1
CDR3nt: TGTGCCAGCATCATGGGGAACACTGAAGCTTTCTTT
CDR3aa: CASIMGNTEAFF

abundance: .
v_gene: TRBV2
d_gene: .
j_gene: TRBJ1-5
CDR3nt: TGTGCCAGCAGGGCCCACTATCAGAATCAGCCCCAGCATTTT
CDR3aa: CASRAHYQNQPQHF

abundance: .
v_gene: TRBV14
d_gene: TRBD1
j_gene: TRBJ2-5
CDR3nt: TGTGCCAGCAGCCACTCTAGGGGGCTCGGGGAGACCCAGTACTTC
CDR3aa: CASSHSRGLGETQYF

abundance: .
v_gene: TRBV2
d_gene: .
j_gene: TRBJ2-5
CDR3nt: TGTGCCAGCCTCAGCGGGTACCAAGAGACCCAGTACTTC
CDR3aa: CASLSGYQETQYF

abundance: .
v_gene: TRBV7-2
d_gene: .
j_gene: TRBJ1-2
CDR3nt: TGTGCCAGCGGAGTCCACGGGTCGCCTAACTATGGCTACACCTTC
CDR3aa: CASGVHGSPNYGYTF

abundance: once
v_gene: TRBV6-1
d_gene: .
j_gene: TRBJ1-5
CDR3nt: TGTGCCAGCTCCCAAGCGGGGGGGGCCCATCAGCCCCAGCATTTT
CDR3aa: CASSQAGGAHQPQHF

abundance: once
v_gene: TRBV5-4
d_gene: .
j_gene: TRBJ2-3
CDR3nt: TGTGCCAGCAGCGCGGACGGGGTTCCAGGAGATACGCAGTATTTT
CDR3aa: CASSADGVPGDTQYF

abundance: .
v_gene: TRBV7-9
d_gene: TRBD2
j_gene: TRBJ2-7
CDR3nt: TGTGCCAGCAGCGCTAGCGGAGGGACCTACGAGCAGTACTTC
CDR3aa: CASSASGGTYEQYF

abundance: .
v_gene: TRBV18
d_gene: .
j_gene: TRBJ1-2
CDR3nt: TGTGCCAGCTCGTTGGGGACGGACTATGGCTACACCTTC
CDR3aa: CASSLGTDYGYTF

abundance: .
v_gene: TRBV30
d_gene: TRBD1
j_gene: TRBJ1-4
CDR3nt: TGTGCCTGGAGCCAGCCGGGACAGGGCGATGAAAAACTGTTTTTT
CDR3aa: CAWSQPGQGDEKLFF

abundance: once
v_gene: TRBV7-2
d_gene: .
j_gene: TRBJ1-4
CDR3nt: TGTGCCAGCAGCTTAGGAGTCGGCCTGGGGGAAAAACTGTTTTTT
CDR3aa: CASSLGVGLGEKLFF

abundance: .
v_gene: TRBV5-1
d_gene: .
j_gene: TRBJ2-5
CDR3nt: TGCGCCAGCAGCTTGGGGGACGAATTTCAAGAGACCCAGTACTTC
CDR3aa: CASSLGDEFQETQYF

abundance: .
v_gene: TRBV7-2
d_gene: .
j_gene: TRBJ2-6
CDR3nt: TGTGCCAGCAGCTTAATGAATGCCTATGGGGCCAACGTCCTGACTTTC
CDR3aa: CASSLMNAYGANVLTF

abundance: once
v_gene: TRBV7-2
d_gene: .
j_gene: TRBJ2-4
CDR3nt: TGTGCCAGCAGCTTAGATCGGGTGGCCAAAAACATTCAGTACTTC
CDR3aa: CASSLDRVAKNIQYF

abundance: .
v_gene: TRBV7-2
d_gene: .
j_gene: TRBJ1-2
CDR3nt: TGTGCCAGCAGCACGGGACCGAAGGAACACCGCTATGGCTACACCTTC
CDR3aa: CASSTGPKEHRYGYTF

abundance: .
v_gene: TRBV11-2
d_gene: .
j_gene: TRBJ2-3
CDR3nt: TGTGCCAGCAGCCCCCTTCTGAATACGCAGTATTTT
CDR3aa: CASSPLLNTQYF

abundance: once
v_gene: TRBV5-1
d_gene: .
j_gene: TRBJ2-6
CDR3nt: TGCGCCAGCAGCTTAGACAGTCTCTCTGGGGCCAACGTCCTGACTTTC
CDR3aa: CASSLDSLSGANVLTF

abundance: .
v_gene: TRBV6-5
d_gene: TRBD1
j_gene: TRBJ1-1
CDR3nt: TGTGCCAGCAGTCGGACAGGGGCAGGAACTGAAGCTTTCTTT
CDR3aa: CASSRTGAGTEAFF

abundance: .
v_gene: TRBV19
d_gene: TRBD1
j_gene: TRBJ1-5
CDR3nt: TGTGCCAGTACCGGGACAGGGGGACTGTGGGGCAATCAGCCCCAGCATTTT
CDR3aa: CASTGTGGLWGNQPQHF

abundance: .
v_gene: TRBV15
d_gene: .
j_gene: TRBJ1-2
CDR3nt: TGTGCCACCAGCAGAGATAAAAATACTCTGGGGGGCTACACCTTC
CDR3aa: CATSRDKNTLGGYTF

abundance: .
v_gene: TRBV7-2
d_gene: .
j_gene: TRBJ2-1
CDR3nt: TGTGCCAGCAGCTTGAACTCTTTATACAATGAGCAGTTCTTC
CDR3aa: CASSLNSLYNEQFF

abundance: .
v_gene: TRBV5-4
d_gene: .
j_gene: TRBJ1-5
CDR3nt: TGTGCCAGCAGCACCGGAAGCAATCAGCCCCAGCATTTT
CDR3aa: CASSTGSNQPQHF

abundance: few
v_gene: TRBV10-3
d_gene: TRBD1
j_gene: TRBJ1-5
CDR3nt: TGTGCCATCGGACAGGCCGGAAATCAGCCCCAGCATTTT
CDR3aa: CAIGQAGNQPQHF

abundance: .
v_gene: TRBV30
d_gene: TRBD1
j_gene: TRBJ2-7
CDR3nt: TGTGCCTGGACCGGGACAGGGGGCTACGAGCAGTACTTC
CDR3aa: CAWTGTGGYEQYF

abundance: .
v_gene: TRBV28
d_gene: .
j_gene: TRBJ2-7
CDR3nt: TGTGCCAGCAGGTCGGAAGCAGGGAATCTACCTTACTCCGAGCAGTACTTC
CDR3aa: CASRSEAGNLPYSEQYF

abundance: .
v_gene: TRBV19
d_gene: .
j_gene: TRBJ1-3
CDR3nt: TGTGCCAGTAGTATTATGGCGGGCTCTGGAAACACCATATATTTT
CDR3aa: CASSIMAGSGNTIYF

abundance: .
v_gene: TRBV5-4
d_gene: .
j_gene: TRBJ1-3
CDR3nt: TGTGCCAGCAGCTTGGGGGGCCAGTACTCTGGAAACACCATATATTTT
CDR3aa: CASSLGGQYSGNTIYF

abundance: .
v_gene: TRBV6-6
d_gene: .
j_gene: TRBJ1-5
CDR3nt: TGTGCCAGCAGTCCCCTTGGGGGAGGGAACAATCAGCCCCAGCATTTT
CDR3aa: CASSPLGGGNNQPQHF

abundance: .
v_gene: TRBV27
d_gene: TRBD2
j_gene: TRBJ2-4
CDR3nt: TGTGCCAGCAGTGAGGGACTAGCGGGAGGCCCCCTCAAAAACATTCAGTACTTC
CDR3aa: CASSEGLAGGPLKNIQYF

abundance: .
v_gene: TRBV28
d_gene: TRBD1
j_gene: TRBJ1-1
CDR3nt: TGTGCCAGCAGACCCACAGGACAGGGGGTGATCCACACTGAAGCTTTCTTT
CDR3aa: CASRPTGQGVIHTEAFF

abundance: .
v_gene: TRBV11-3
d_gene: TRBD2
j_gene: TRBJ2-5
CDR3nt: TGTGCCAGCAGCTCACATAGCGTGGGAGGGCCGGGGACCCAGTACTTC
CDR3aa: CASSSHSVGGPGTQYF

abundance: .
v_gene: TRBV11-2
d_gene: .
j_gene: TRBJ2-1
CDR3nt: TGTGCCAGCACCATAGGACCCTTCGAGAACAATGAGCAGTTCTTC
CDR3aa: CASTIGPFENNEQFF

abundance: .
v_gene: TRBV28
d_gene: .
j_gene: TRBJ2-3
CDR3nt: TGTGCCAGCAGACTTACTCAGGGTTCGCGAGATACGCAGTATTTT
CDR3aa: CASRLTQGSRDTQYF

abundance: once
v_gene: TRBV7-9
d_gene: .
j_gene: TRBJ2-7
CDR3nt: TGTGCCAGCAGCTTAGTGGCGGGACCGTACGAGCAGTACTTC
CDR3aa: CASSLVAGPYEQYF

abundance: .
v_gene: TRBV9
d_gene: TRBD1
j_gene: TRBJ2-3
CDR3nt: TGTGCCAGCAGCCCAACCAGGGGGCTCAACACAGATACGCAGTATTTT
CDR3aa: CASSPTRGLNTDTQYF